This T cell receptor beta chain was obtained from a study of cytomegalovirus exposure and HLA in healthy donors. PCR was performed using 60 Vbeta and 13 Jbeta primers. TCRdb keeps only in-frame clones here, not all; method: immunoSEQ multiplex PCR. This sample has around 95,000 clones, with roughly 70% found just once. On this clone: Its target is not known.

General observations from the study: Analyses of presence/absence relied on an assumption of roughly uniform sequencing depth across donors.

The germline CDR1 and CDR2 sequences are LNHDA and SQIVND (reference sequence). The CDR3 has 18 residues. The J segment lost 8 bases and the V segment lost 3 bases, leaving 17 bases of the junction unmatched. Material: PBMCs. The chain has TRBV19 and TRBJ2-1; TRBD2 matches 9 bases. The receptor's source is a male donor in good health and CMV-seronegative. The CDR3 region has the DNA TGTGCCAGTAGTATCCGCACCCTAGGGACTAGCCACAGGGATGAGCAGTTCTTC. Its protein product is CASSIRTLGTSHRDEQFF.